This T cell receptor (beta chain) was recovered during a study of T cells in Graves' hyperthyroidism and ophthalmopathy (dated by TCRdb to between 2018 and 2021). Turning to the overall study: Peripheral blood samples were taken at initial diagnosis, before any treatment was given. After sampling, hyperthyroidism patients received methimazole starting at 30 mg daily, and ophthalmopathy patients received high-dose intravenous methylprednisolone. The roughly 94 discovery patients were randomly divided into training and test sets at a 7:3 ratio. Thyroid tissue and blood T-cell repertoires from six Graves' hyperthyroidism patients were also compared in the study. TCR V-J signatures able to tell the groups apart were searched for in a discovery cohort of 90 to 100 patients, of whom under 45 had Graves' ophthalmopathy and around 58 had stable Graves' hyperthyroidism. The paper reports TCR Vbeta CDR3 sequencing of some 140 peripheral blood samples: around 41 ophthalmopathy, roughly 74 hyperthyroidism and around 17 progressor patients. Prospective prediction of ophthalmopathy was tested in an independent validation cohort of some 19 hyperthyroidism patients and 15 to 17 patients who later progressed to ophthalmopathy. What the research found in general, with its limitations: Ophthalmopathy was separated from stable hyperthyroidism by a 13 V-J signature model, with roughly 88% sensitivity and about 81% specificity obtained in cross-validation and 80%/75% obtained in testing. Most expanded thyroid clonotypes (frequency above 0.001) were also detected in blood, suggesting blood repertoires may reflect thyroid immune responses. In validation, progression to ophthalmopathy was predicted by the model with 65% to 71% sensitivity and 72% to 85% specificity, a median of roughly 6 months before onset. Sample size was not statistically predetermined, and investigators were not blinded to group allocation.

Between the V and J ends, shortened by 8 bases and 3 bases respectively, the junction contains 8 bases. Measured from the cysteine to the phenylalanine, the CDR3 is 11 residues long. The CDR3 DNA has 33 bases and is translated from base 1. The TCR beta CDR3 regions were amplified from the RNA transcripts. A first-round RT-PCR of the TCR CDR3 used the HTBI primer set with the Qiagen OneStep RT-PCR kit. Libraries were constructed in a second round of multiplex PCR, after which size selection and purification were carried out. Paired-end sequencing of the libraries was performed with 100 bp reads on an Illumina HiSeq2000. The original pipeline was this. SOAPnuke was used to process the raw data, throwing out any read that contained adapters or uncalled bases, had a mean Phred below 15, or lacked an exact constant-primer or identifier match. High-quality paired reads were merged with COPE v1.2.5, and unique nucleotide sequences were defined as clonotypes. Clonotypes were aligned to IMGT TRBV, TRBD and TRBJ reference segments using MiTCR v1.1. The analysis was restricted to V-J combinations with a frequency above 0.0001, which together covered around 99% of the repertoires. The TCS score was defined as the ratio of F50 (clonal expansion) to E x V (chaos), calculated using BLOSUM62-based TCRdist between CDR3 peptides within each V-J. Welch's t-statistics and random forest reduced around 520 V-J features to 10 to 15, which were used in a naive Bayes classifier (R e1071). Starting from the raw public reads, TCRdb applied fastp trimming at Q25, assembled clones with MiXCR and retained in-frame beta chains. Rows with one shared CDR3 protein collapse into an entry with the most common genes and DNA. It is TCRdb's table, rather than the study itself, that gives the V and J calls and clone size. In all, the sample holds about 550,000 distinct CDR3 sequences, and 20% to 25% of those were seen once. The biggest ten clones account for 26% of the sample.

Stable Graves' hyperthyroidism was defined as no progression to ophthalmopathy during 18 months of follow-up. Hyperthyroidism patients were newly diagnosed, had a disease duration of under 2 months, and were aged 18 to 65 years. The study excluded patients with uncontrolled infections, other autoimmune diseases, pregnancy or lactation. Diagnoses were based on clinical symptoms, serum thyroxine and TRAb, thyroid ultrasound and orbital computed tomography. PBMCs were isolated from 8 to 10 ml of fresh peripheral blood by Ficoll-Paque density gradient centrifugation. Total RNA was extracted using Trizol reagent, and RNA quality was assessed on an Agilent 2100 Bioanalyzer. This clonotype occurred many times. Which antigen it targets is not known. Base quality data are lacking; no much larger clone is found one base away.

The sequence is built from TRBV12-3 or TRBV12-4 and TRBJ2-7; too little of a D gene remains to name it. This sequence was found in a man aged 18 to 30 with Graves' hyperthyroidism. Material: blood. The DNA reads TGTGCCAGCTCCACCGGCTACGAGCAGTACTTC. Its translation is CASSTGYEQYF.